The T cell receptor (beta chain) described here comes from a study of T-cell memory formation after mild COVID-19. The germline V and J ends were trimmed by 5 bases and 4 bases, with 18 bases remaining between them. The CDR3 is 16 residues long. Notes on the study in general: Shrinking CD4+ clones were chiefly CM and EM; CD8+ ones were chiefly EMRA. Pre-infection memory harbored some responding clones, suggesting cross-reactive memory joined. Clones contracting day 15 to 85 were balanced CD4/CD8; later expanders leaned CD4+.

This clonotype showed up many times. The antigen is unknown. cDNA libraries for TCR alpha and TCR beta, carrying sample barcodes and UMIs, came from 5'RACE with constant-segment primers. TCRdb reprocessed the 5' RACE reads with MiXCR, giving one entry per CDR3 protein. The sample yields fewer than 40,000 distinct CDR3 sequences, roughly 7.2% seen once. Sequencing was performed on PBMCs or a T cell subset sorted from them (not recorded which). The source of this sequence is a man aged 18 to 30 who had mild COVID-19 (a few samples of this study predate the infection). Cell type and time point are not known. The V gene is TRBV12-3 or TRBV12-4, the J gene TRBJ2-1, with D possibly TRBD2 on 6 matching bases. CDR3: CASSPPSSDNYNEQFF. Written as DNA, the CDR3 is TGTGCCAGCAGTCCGCCGTCTAGCGATAATTACAATGAGCAGTTCTTC.